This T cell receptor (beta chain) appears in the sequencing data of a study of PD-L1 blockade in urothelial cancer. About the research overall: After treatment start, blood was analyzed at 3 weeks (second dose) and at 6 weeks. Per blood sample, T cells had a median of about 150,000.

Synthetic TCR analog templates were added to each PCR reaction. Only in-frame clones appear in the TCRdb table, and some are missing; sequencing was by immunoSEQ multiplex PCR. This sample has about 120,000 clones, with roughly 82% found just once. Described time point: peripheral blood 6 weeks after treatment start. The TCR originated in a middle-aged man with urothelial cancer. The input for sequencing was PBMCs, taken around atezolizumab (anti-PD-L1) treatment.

CDR3 in amino acids: CASRGLAVNEQFF. The DNA for the CDR3 is TGTGCCAGCAGGGGACTAGCGGTCAATGAGCAGTTCTTC. This chain joins TRBV2 and TRBJ2-1; TRBD2 agrees at 11 bases. Trimming took 6 bases from V and 6 from J; bases not matched to a gene: 1. Germline CDR1 reads SNHLY; CDR2 reads FYNNEI. The CDR3 covers 13 residues.